A selection of T cell receptor beta chains follows, all from one sample in a study of T cell changes during pregnancy in multiple sclerosis. TCRdb keeps only in-frame clones here, not all; method: immunoSEQ multiplex PCR. The table has around 70,000 clones, around 90% seen once. The source was CD4+ T cells from peripheral blood mononuclear cells, collected after pregnancy. These receptors originate from a female donor with multiple sclerosis, enrolled in a pregnancy study. Both conserved end residues are part of each CDR3. Each record gives: clone size, D gene, J gene, V gene, CDR3 protein, CDR3 DNA. A D gene is named only where the DNA matches it firmly. Rows give clone size only sometimes, using once, few, many, or a class for an expanded clone.

>once|TRBD2|TRBJ2-1|TRBV5-1
CASGGEGLPNEQFF
TGCGCCAGCGGGGGGGAGGGCCTTCCCAATGAGCAGTTCTTC
>once|TRBD1|TRBJ1-1|TRBV15
CATSERGLNTEAFF
TGTGCCACCTCTGAAAGGGGGCTGAACACTGAAGCTTTCTTT
>.|TRBD1|TRBJ2-5|TRBV6-6
CASSQTGLGETQYF
TGTGCCAGCAGTCAGACAGGGTTGGGGGAGACCCAGTACTTC
>.|.|TRBJ1-2|TRBV21-1
CASSKVGGQSRFCYGYTF
TGTGCCAGCAGCAAAGTAGGCGGACAATCCAGGTTTTGTTATGGCTACACCTTC
>.|.|TRBJ2-3|TRBV10-1
CASGNGDTQYF
TGCGCCAGTGGTAACGGAGATACGCAGTATTTT
>few|TRBD1|TRBJ1-4|TRBV27
CASSFLPQGINEKLFF
TGTGCCAGCAGTTTCCTCCCACAGGGGATTAATGAAAAACTGTTTTTT
>.|.|TRBJ2-7|TRBV5-3
CARSCRLHYEQYF
TGTGCCAGAAGCTGTCGACTCCACTACGAGCAGTACTTC
>.|TRBD1|TRBJ2-7|TRBV11-2
CASSLRQGPLYEQYF
TGTGCCAGCAGCTTGCGACAGGGCCCCCTCTACGAGCAGTACTTC
>.|.|TRBJ2-7|TRBV5-4
CASSLGQGGIYEQYF
TGTGCCAGCAGCTTGGGGCAGGGAGGCATCTACGAGCAGTACTTC
>.|TRBD1|TRBJ1-5|TRBV18
CASSQAGQGTQPQHF
TGTGCCAGCTCCCAGGCAGGACAGGGCACCCAGCCCCAGCATTTT
>.|TRBD2|TRBJ2-1|TRBV7-8
CASSTTSGRAYNEQFF
TGTGCCAGCAGCACTACTAGCGGGAGGGCCTACAATGAGCAGTTCTTC
>.|.|TRBJ2-3|TRBV7-3
CASSPNRAGADTQYF
TGTGCCAGCAGCCCTAACAGGGCTGGCGCAGATACGCAGTATTTT
>.|TRBD1|TRBJ1-5|TRBV19
CASSARTGPQPQHF
TGTGCCAGTAGTGCCCGGACAGGGCCTCAGCCCCAGCATTTT
>once|.|TRBJ2-1|TRBV5-4
CASSLQGGNEQFF
TGTGCCAGCAGCTTGCAGGGTGGCAATGAGCAGTTCTTC
>.|.|TRBJ1-1|TRBV7-8
CASSPTYTEAFF
TGTGCCAGCAGTCCGACATACACTGAAGCTTTCTTT
>.|.|TRBJ1-2|TRBV13
CASTPSGAPGYTF
TGTGCCAGCACCCCATCCGGAGCACCTGGCTACACCTTC
>.|.|TRBJ2-3|TRBV7-8
CASRFDRYTDTQYF
TGTGCCAGCAGATTTGACAGGTACACAGATACGCAGTATTTT
>.|TRBD1|TRBJ2-7|TRBV9
CASSVEDRVSEQYF
TGTGCCAGCAGCGTAGAGGACAGGGTAAGCGAGCAGTACTTC
>few|.|TRBJ1-1|TRBV30
CAWTPDKVNTEAFF
TGTGCCTGGACTCCCGACAAGGTGAACACTGAAGCTTTCTTT